Presented here are 19 T cell receptor beta chains from one specimen sequenced in a study of cytomegalovirus exposure and HLA in healthy donors. Both 60 Vbeta primers and 13 Jbeta primers went into the PCR. Generated by immunoSEQ multiplex PCR, the TCRdb table keeps only in-frame clones and is missing some. The sample has 190,000 or so clones, 75% to 90% seen once; the top ten hold roughly 1.5%. The specimen was PBMCs. The source is a man aged 50-60 years in good health and CMV-seronegative.

The chain is built from TRBV7-3 and TRBJ2-1; 12 nucleotides line up with TRBD2. CDR1 is SGHTA and CDR2 is FQGTGA in the germline V gene. The CDR3 length is 15 residues. Germline trimming cut 5 bases from V and 7 bases from J; bases unmatched to any gene: 6. CDR3 protein: CASSLAGGPGNEQFF. Written as DNA, the CDR3 is TGTGCCAGCAGCCTAGCGGGAGGGCCGGGGAATGAGCAGTTCTTC.

The genes are TRBV7-3 and TRBJ2-2; 11 bases match TRBD1. Germline loops: CDR1 SGHTA, CDR2 FQGTGA. CDR3 length equals 16 residues. J was trimmed by 5 bases and V by 5 bases; bases with no gene match: 7. This chain's CDR3 is CASSLRTGGPTGELFF. CDR3 in DNA: TGTGCCAGCAGCCTCCGGACAGGGGGCCCGACCGGGGAGCTGTTTTTT.

The chain joins TRBV9 to TRBJ2-6, with 8 bases aligning to TRBD2. The J segment lost 3 bases and the V segment lost 2 bases, leaving 1 base of the junction unmatched. CDR1 SGDLS and CDR2 YYNGEE come from the germline V gene. This CDR3 is built from 15 residues. CDR3 sequence reads: CASSVREGGANVLTF. In DNA form, the CDR3 reads TGTGCCAGCAGCGTCCGGGAGGGTGGGGCCAACGTCCTGACTTTC. The full variable domain, its missing parts supplied by reference TRBV9 and TRBJ2-6, is DSGVTQTPKHLITATGQRVTLRCSPRSGDLSVYWYQQSLDQGLQFLIQYYNGEERAKGNILERFSAQQFPDLHSELNLSSLELGDSALYFCASSVREGGANVLTFGAGSRLTVL.

The gene calls are TRBV18 and TRBJ1-1; perhaps TRBD1 as D (5 bases). The V gene lost 3 bases and the J gene lost 4 bases, with 12 bases spanning the gap. In germline, CDR1 is KGHSH, CDR2 LQKENI. This CDR3 contains 14 residues. CDR3 nucleotide sequence: TGTGCCAGCTCACCGCCGGGGGTGACCACTGAAGCTTTCTTT. It is translated as CASSPPGVTTEAFF.

This sequence joins TRBV7-2 and TRBJ2-3; 11 bases line up with TRBD2. The CDR3 runs 13 residues. Germline CDR1 reads SGHTA; CDR2 reads FQGNSA. Trimming took 10 bases from V and 8 from J; bases not matched to a gene: 8. The CDR3 region is CATIAGGLATQYF. The CDR3 DNA follows: TGTGCCACTATAGCGGGGGGGCTGGCTACGCAGTATTTT.

The rearrangement links TRBV6-5 to TRBJ1-2; TRBD1 aligns across 9 bases. Germline V CDR1 and CDR2: MNHEY, SVGAGI. J was trimmed by 4 bases and V by 5 bases; bases with no gene match: 5. The CDR3 sequence is 14 residues long. For the CDR3, the DNA is TGTGCCAGCAGTACGGGACAGGGCCTCTATGGCTACACCTTC. Translation: CASSTGQGLYGYTF.

V is TRBV28 and J is TRBJ2-1, with a weak D call TRBD2 (5 bases). Germline V CDR1 and CDR2: MDHEN, SYDVKM. CDR3 length: 11 residues. V was trimmed by 5 bases and J by 10 bases, leaving 9 bases between them. CDR3 loop: CASSKKREQFF. CDR3 DNA sequence: TGTGCCAGCAGTAAAAAGCGGGAGCAGTTCTTC. Full variable domain (remainder filled in from reference TRBV28 and TRBJ2-1): DVKVTQSSRYLVKRTGEKVFLECVQDMDHENMFWYRQDPGLGLRLIYFSYDVKMKEKGDIPEGYSVSREKKERFSLILESASTNQTSMYLCASSKKREQFFGPGTRLTVL.

This clone has just one count. This chain joins TRBV18 and TRBJ2-3; the D gene is possibly TRBD1 (5 bases). Trimming left V 2 bases short and J 7 bases short, with 7 bases between. Germline values: CDR1 KGHSH, CDR2 LQKENI. CDR3 length: 12 residues. The CDR3 protein is CASSPDRNTQYF. In DNA, the CDR3 is TGTGCCAGCTCACCAGACAGAAATACGCAGTATTTT.

The J gene is TRBJ1-2, the V gene TRBV19; D ambiguous. From germline, CDR1 is LNHDA and CDR2 SQIVND (reference sequence). Deletions cut 2 bases from V and 3 bases from J, with 4 bases between. The CDR3 covers 12 residues. The CDR3 region is CASSIRDYGYTF. CDR3 DNA: TGTGCCAGTAGTATACGGGACTATGGCTACACCTTC.

The chain uses TRBV7-9 and TRBJ2-3, with D possibly TRBD1 on 6 matching bases. The V and J ends lost 3 bases and 2 bases respectively, with 15 bases between them. CDR1 and CDR2 (germline): SEHNR, FQNEAQ (reference sequence). The CDR3 totals 16 residues. CDR3 nucleotide sequence: TGTGCCAGCAGCTTCGTCCGGGACACCTTCACAGATACGCAGTATTTT. Its protein is CASSFVRDTFTDTQYF.

This clone was seen a handful of times. The CDR3 DNA reads as TGTGCTAGTGGCCGCGTCCCGGGACAGGGCTTGGGCACTGAAGCTTTCTTT. Residues: CASGRVPGQGLGTEAFF. The gene calls are TRBV12-5 and TRBJ1-1, with TRBD1 identical over 9 bases. The CDR3 consists of 17 residues. The germline gives CDR1 LGHNT, CDR2 FRNRAP. Losses at the gene ends were 6 bases for V and 4 bases for J; bases not matched to a gene: 15. Drawing the rest from reference TRBV12-5 and TRBJ1-1, the complete variable domain is DARVTQTPRHKVTEMGQEVTMRCQPILGHNTVFWYRQTMMQGLELLAYFRNRAPLDDSGMPKDRFSAEMPDATLATLKIQPSEPRDSAVYFCASGRVPGQGLGTEAFFGQGTRLTVV.

The J gene is TRBJ2-7, the V gene TRBV28, with D possibly being TRBD1 (5 bases). CDR3 length: 16 amino acids. With 4 bases removed from V and 0 bases from J, the gap between germline ends came to 16 bases. Germline V gene data show CDR1 as MDHEN and CDR2 as SYDVKM. The CDR3 here is CASSSVGAPGSYEQYF. DNA for the CDR3: TGTGCCAGCAGTTCCGTAGGGGCGCCGGGCTCCTACGAGCAGTACTTC. The whole variable domain, filled in from reference TRBV28 and TRBJ2-7, reads DVKVTQSSRYLVKRTGEKVFLECVQDMDHENMFWYRQDPGLGLRLIYFSYDVKMKEKGDIPEGYSVSREKKERFSLILESASTNQTSMYLCASSSVGAPGSYEQYFGPGTRLTVT.

This chain joins TRBV19 and TRBJ2-5; D is unclear. CDR3 size: 14 residues. Germline V gene data show CDR1 as LNHDA and CDR2 as SQIVND (reference sequence). V gave up 0 bases and J gave up 4 bases, with 9 bases separating them. The CDR3 region is CASSIDSLGETQYF. DNA for the CDR3: TGTGCCAGTAGTATAGATAGCCTGGGAGAGACCCAGTACTTC.

The J gene is TRBJ2-7, the V gene TRBV4-2; 7 nucleotides align to TRBD1. J gave up 2 bases and V 3 bases, and 4 bases lay outside the gene matches. Germline CDR1 is LGHNA and CDR2 is YNFKEQ. CDR3 length equals 14 residues. The CDR3 reads CASSHPGQTYEQYF. Here the CDR3 DNA reads TGTGCCAGCAGCCACCCGGGACAGACCTACGAGCAGTACTTC.

The chain is built from TRBV19 and TRBJ1-1; 10 nucleotides agree with TRBD1. Trimming took 5 bases from V and 1 from J; bases not matched to a gene: 1. CDR3 length: 14 residues. Germline values: CDR1 LNHDA, CDR2 SQIVND (reference sequence). CDR3 coding DNA: TGTGCCAGTAGTCGGGACAGGGGGAACACTGAAGCTTTCTTT. Protein sequence: CASSRDRGNTEAFF. The complete variable domain, with remaining parts taken from reference TRBV19 and TRBJ1-1, reads DGGITQSPKYLFRKEGQNVTLSCEQNLNHDAMYWYRQDPGQGLRLIYYSQIVNDFQKGDIAEGYSVSREKKESFPLTVTSAQKNPTAFYLCASSRDRGNTEAFFGQGTRLTVV.

The chain links TRBV7-2 to TRBJ1-3, with D tentatively TRBD1 (6 bases). Per the germline V gene, CDR1 is SGHTA and CDR2 is FQGNSA. V lost 5 bases and J lost 3, with 14 bases in between. This CDR3 region has 15 residues. In nucleotides, the CDR3 is TGTGCCAGCAGCCCCTTACCGACAGGTGGAAACACCATATATTTT. Amino acids: CASSPLPTGGNTIYF.

This chain connects TRBV4-1 to TRBJ2-7; D possibly corresponds to TRBD1 (6 bases). The CDR3 has 14 amino acids. V was cut by 3 bases and J by 4 bases, with 13 bases left in between. CDR1 is MGHRA and CDR2 is YSYEKL in the germline V gene. The CDR3 loop reads CASSQTPDSYEQYF. DNA of the CDR3: TGCGCCAGCAGCCAGACTCCGGACAGTTACGAGCAGTACTTC.

This clone was seen only once. The V gene is TRBV6-1, the J gene TRBJ1-1, with D maybe TRBD1 (6 bases). Looked up from germline, CDR1 is MNHNS and CDR2 is SASEGT. The CDR3 covers 15 residues. Deletions cut 1 base from V and 6 bases from J, with 15 bases between. The CDR3 bases are TGTGCCAGCAGTGAAGGGTTCCAAGGGACATCTGAAGCTTTCTTT. Protein sequence: CASSEGFQGTSEAFF.

Remarks on this clone: Other DNA sequences within the sample encode an identical CDR3. The chain recombines TRBV6-1 with TRBJ1-2, with TRBD1 identical over 8 bases. V gave up 2 bases and J gave up 4 bases; unmatched junction bases: 0. Germline-derived CDR1 and CDR2 are MNHNS and SASEGT. CDR3 length equals 13 residues. CDR3 nucleotides: TGTGCCAGCAGTGAACAGGGGGCCTATGGCTACACCTTC. This translates into CASSEQGAYGYTF.